This T cell receptor (beta chain) is from a study of shared clonotypes between healthy human individuals. The V gene end was trimmed by 5 bases and the J gene end by 0 bases; junction bases not matched to a gene: 13. The CDR3 consists of 19 residues. Germline V gene lookup returns CDR1 SGHVS and CDR2 FNYEAQ. Sequencing used immunoSEQ multiplex PCR; TCRdb keeps in-frame clones, though not all of them. The sample lists roughly 530,000 clones, 90% to 96% occurring once. The rearrangement links TRBV7-6 to TRBJ2-6; 7 positions match TRBD2. The sequence came from a woman aged 25 to 39 in good health. Sequenced material: naive CD4+ T cells sorted from blood. The subset was: CD45RA+ positively selected. The CDR3 DNA sequence: TGTGCCAGCAGCCCATTGCCGGGGAGGGGTGACTCTGGGGCCAACGTCCTGACTTTC. This encodes CASSPLPGRGDSGANVLTF.